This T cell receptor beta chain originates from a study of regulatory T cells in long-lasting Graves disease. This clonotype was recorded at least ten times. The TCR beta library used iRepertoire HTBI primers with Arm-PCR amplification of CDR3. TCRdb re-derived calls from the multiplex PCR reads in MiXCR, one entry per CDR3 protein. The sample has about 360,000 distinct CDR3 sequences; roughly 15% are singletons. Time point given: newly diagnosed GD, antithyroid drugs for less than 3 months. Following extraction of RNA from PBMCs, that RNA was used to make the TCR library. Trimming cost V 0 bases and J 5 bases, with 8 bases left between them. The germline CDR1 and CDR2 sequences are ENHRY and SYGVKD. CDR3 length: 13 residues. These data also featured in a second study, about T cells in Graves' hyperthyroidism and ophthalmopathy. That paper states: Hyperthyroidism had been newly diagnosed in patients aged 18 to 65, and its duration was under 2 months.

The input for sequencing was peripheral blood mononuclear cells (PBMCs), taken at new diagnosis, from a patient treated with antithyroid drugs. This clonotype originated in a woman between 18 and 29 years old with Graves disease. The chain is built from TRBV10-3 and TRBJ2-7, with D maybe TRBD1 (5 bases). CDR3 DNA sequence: TGTGCCATCAGTGAGTCTTCCAGGGACGAGCAGTACTTC. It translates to CAISESSRDEQYF.